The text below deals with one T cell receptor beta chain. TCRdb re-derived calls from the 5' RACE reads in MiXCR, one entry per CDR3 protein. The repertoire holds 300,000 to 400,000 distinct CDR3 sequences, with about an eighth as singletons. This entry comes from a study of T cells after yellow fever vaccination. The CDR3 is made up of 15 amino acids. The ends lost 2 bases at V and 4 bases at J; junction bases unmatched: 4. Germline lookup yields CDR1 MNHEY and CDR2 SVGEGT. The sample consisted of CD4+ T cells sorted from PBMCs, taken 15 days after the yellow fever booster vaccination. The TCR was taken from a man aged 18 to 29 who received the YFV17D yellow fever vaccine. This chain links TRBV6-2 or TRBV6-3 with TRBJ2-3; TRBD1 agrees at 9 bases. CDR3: CASSYGQGRADTQYF. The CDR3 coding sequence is TGTGCCAGCAGTTACGGACAGGGGAGGGCAGATACGCAGTATTTT.